This entry is about one TCR beta chain. The antigen is undetermined. The sample belongs to a study of T cell repertoires in cytomegalovirus infection. Overall study findings and caveats: The ex vivo response was dominated by HLA-C-restricted CMV-specific TCR beta clonotypes.

TCRdb re-called the reads through MiXCR, storing one row per CDR3 protein. The profile shows around 900,000 distinct CDR3 sequences, around 31% of them singletons. Sequencing used cultured CD8+ T cells from PBMCs, obtained from culture after CMV antigen stimulation. The receptor comes from a human donor in good health (CMV status not recorded). Some clones in this sample may be carry-over from other donors' samples.

CDR3 region: CASSLFDRVISGNTIYF. The CDR3 bases are TGTGCCAGCAGCTTATTCGACAGGGTGATTTCTGGAAACACCATATATTTT. The V gene is TRBV7-9, the J gene TRBJ1-3; 7 bases map to TRBD1. The length of the CDR3 is 17 residues. Germline loops: CDR1 SEHNR, CDR2 FQNEAQ (reference sequence). The trim removed 2 bases at V and 1 base at J, leaving 8 bases unmatched. Full variable domain (remainder filled in from reference TRBV7-9 and TRBJ1-3): DTGVSQNPRHKITKRGQNVTFRCDPISEHNRLYWYRQTLGQGPEFLTYFQNEAQLEKSRLLSDRFSAERPKGSFSTLEIQRTEQGDSAMYLCASSLFDRVISGNTIYFGEGSWLTVV.